Listed here are 6 T cell receptor beta chains from one sample, sequenced in a study of graft-versus-host responses after intestinal transplantation. The repertoire was sequenced with immunoSEQ multiplex PCR; TCRdb's copy has only in-frame clones and lacks some. The table has about 10,000 clones, more than 85% seen once; the top ten hold about 3.5%. The input for sequencing was PBMCs, taken roughly 45 days after intestinal transplantation. The receptors come from a human patient who received an intestinal transplant, so some T cells may come from the graft donor.

The rearrangement links TRBV5-6 to TRBJ2-3; D gene unclear. Germline CDR1 reads SGHDT; CDR2 reads YYEEEE. The CDR3 is made up of 13 amino acids. V was cut by 4 bases and J by 4 bases, with 10 bases left in between. Written as DNA, the CDR3 is TGTGCCAGCAGCCCGGACGGGTCAGATACGCAGTATTTT. It encodes CASSPDGSDTQYF. The full variable domain, rest sourced from reference TRBV5-6 and TRBJ2-3, is DAGVTQSPTHLIKTRGQQVTLRCSPKSGHDTVSWYQQALGQGPQFIFQYYEEEERQRGNFPDRFSGHQFPNYSSELNVNALLLGDSALYLCASSPDGSDTQYFGPGTRLTVL.

The gene calls are TRBV27 and TRBJ1-1; D is unclear. Per germline, CDR1 MNHEY and CDR2 SMNVEV (reference sequence). The CDR3 has 13 residues. Trimming left V 5 bases short and J 4 bases short, with 11 bases between. CDR3 residues: CASSGIYFTEAFF. The CDR3 DNA is TGTGCCAGCAGTGGGATATACTTCACTGAAGCTTTCTTT.

The V and J genes are TRBV9 and TRBJ1-1; maybe TRBD1 (5 bases). The CDR3 runs to 13 residues. Germline CDR1 and CDR2: SGDLS and YYNGEE. V lost 4 bases, J lost 7 bases, and 14 bases lay in between. CDR3 in DNA: TGTGCCAGCAGCCCCGTCGGGGGTGATGAAGCTTTCTTT. It is translated as CASSPVGGDEAFF.

The CDR3 bases are TGTGCCAGTAGTAGTGGCTACGAGCAGTACTTC. Translated, it gives CASSSGYEQYF. This chain links TRBV19 with TRBJ2-7; no firm D call. From germline, CDR1 is LNHDA and CDR2 SQIVND (reference sequence). V was cut by 4 bases and J by 3 bases, with 4 bases left in between. The CDR3 loop spans 11 amino acids.

The rearrangement uses TRBV6-1 and TRBJ1-1; D is perhaps TRBD1 (5 bases). The V and J ends lost 6 bases and 3 bases respectively, with 14 bases between them. Germline V CDR1 and CDR2: MNHNS, SASEGT. The CDR3 has 14 residues. The DNA for the CDR3 is TGTGCCAGCAGCGCCCGGGAAGGGGACACTGAAGCTTTCTTT. It encodes CASSAREGDTEAFF.

The rearrangement joins TRBV4-1 to TRBJ2-5; D tentatively reads TRBD1 or TRBD2 (5 bases each). V shed 0 bases and J shed 5 bases, with 16 bases lying between them. The CDR3 consists of 16 residues. The V gene's germline CDR1 is MGHRA and CDR2 YSYEKL. The chain's CDR3 is CASSQDPTGWGETQYF. The CDR3, as DNA: TGCGCCAGCAGCCAAGACCCAACGGGGTGGGGGGAGACCCAGTACTTC.